This T cell receptor beta chain was sequenced for a study of tumor-infiltrating lymphocytes in primary liver carcinoma. Turning to the study itself: Participating patients were men and women between 30 and 69 years old. Between about 4 and 11 cm across, the tumors were all of stage T1-T3 N0M0.

This clonotype appeared a few times. RNA isolated from unsorted whole blood supplied the blood RNA, with germline DNA also extracted. No patient had received treatment, and all had chronic HBV infection. From around 0.5 ug of total RNA, TCR beta-specific cDNA was reverse-transcribed using a constant-region primer. Construction of TCR beta libraries relied on three successive nested multiplex PCR rounds employing slightly modified ARM-PCR. Investigators reported that the first two PCR rounds, at roughly 10 cycles each, used TRBV1-TRBV30 forward primers with a C-beta reverse primer. Using its own MiXCR run on the multiplex PCR reads, TCRdb lists one record per CDR3 protein. The sample consists of about 310,000 distinct CDR3 sequences, roughly three fifths of them appearing once. The trim removed 5 bases at V and 5 bases at J, leaving 5 bases unmatched. Germline CDR1 and CDR2: MNHEY and SVGEGT. The CDR3 loop spans 14 amino acids.

Input material: peripheral blood. V usage is TRBV6-2 or TRBV6-3 and J usage is TRBJ1-1, with TRBD1 matching over 10 bases. The TCR originated in a woman aged 25 to 45 with primary liver carcinoma and hepatitis B virus infection. In DNA form, the CDR3 reads TGTGCCAGCAGTCCGACAGGGGGCTGGACTGAAGCTTTCTTT. Residues: CASSPTGGWTEAFF.